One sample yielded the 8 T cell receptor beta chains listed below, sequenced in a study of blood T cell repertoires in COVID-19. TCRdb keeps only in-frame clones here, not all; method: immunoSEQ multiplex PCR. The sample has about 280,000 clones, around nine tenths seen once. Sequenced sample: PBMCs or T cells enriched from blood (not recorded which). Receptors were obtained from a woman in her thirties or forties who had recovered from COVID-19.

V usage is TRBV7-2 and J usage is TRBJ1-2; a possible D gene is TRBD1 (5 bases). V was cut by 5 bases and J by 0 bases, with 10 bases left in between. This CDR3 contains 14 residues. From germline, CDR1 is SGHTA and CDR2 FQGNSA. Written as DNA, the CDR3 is TGTGCCAGCAGCCGTCAGGGCCCTAACTATGGCTACACCTTC. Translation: CASSRQGPNYGYTF.

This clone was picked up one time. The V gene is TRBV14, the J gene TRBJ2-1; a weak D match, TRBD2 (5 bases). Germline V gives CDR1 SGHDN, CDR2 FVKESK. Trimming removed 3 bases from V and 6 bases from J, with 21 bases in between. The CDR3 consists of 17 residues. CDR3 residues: CASSHLIGPASSNEQFF. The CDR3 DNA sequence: TGTGCCAGCAGCCACCTCATAGGACCCGCTAGCTCCAATGAGCAGTTCTTC.

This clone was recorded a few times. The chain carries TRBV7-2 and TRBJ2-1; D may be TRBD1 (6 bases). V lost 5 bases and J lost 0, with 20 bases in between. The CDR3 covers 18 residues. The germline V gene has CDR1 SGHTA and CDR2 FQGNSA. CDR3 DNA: TGTGCCAGCAGCGTAGGACAGAACGCCCGTAGCTCCTACAATGAGCAGTTCTTC. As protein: CASSVGQNARSSYNEQFF.

CDR3 amino acids: CASSYYSAGIPDEQYF. The CDR3 coding sequence is TGTGCCAGCAGCTATTACTCCGCCGGGATACCAGACGAGCAGTACTTC. The chain couples TRBV11-1 to TRBJ2-7; D is perhaps TRBD2 (5 bases). Between the trimmed V and J ends, which lost 4 bases and 5 bases, there was a span of 21 bases. There are 16 residues in the CDR3. CDR1 is SGHAT, CDR2 FQDESV, per germline (reference sequence).

CDR3 coding DNA: TGTGCCAGCAGTGAAATACAGGCTTATAATTCACCCCTCCACTTT. Protein product: CASSEIQAYNSPLHF. J is TRBJ1-6 and V is TRBV2; D is perhaps TRBD1 (5 bases). V was trimmed by 2 bases and J by 4 bases, leaving 9 bases between them. This CDR3 has 15 residues. Germline V gene data show CDR1 as SNHLY and CDR2 as FYNNEI. Using reference TRBV2 and TRBJ1-6 for the parts outside the CDR3, the full variable domain is EPEVTQTPSHQVTQMGQEVILRCVPISNHLYFYWYRQILGQKVEFLVSFYNNEISEKSEIFDDQFSVERPDGSNFTLKIRSTKLEDSAMYFCASSEIQAYNSPLHFGNGTRLTVT.

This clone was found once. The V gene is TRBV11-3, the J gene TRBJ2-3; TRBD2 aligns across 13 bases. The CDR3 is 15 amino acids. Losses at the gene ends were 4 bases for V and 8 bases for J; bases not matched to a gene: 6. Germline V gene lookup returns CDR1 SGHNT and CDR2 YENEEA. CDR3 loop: CASSSGLAGEGTQYF. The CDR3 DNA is TGTGCCAGCAGCTCCGGACTAGCGGGAGAGGGTACGCAGTATTTT.

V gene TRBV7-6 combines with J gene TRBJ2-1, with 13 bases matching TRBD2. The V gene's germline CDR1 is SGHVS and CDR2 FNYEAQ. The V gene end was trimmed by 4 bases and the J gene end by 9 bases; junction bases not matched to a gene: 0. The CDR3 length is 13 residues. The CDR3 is CASSWTSGSEQFF. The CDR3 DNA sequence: TGTGCCAGCAGCTGGACTAGCGGGAGTGAGCAGTTCTTC.

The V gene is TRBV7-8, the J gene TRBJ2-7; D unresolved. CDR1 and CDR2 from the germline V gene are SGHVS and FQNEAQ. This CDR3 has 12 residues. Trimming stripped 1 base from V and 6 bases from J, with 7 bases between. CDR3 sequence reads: CASSLDPGEQYF. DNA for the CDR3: TGTGCCAGCAGCTTAGACCCAGGCGAGCAGTACTTC.